The following is a T cell receptor (beta chain) sequence with its context. This receptor's antigen is unknown. No base quality information exists; no much larger clone differs at one position. The data belong to a study of vaccination and CD4 T cells after COVID-19 (dated by TCRdb to between 2021 and 2024). Background for the entire study: SARS-CoV-2 positivity had been established in the convalescent patients by nasal swab PCR, and mild disease was recorded in about 9 of these patients and severe disease in one. The convalescent cohort comprised six males and four females, including two Hispanic individuals, seven Caucasians, two Asians and one multiracial person. Participants received two doses of either the Pfizer-BioNTech BNT162b2 vaccine (n=8) or the Moderna mRNA-1273 vaccine (n=2). Post-COVID blood samples were collected from convalescent patients a median of about 92 days after diagnosis, with a range of roughly 35 to 180 days. The time from the second vaccine dose to post-vaccine blood sampling had a median of roughly 72 days and ranged from about 12 to 241 days. Culture stimuli were overlapping spike peptide pools from SARS-CoV-2 and from the common cold coronaviruses HCoV-NL63, HCoV-OC43 and HCoV-229E. Control cultures used a CEFX viral epitope pool as positive control, an HIV-1 Nef peptide pool as negative control, or no peptide. The spike-specific CD4+ TCR repertoire was compared before and after mRNA vaccination in under 11 COVID-19 convalescent patients and a handful of infection-naive healthy vaccine recipients. Overall results and qualifications from the work: An increase in the median number of SARS-CoV-2-reactive clonotypes from approximately 20 after infection to a few dozen after vaccination was observed, but the change was not found to be significant. Among the post-vaccine SARS-CoV-2-reactive clones in convalescent patients, a median approximately 86% showed up only after vaccination, which suggests vaccine-specific priming. Relatively few convalescent patients were included in the study, and early timepoints after natural infection were not analyzed. Nearly all vaccine-specific clones in convalescent patients (304 of 307) were mono-reactive for SARS-CoV-2 spike rather than cross-reactive with common cold coronaviruses.

The protocol used for the library was PCR. At the Johns Hopkins FTIC core, DNA from the cultured CD4+ T cells underwent TCR sequencing with the Oncomine TCR Beta short-read assay. Genomic DNA was extracted from the cultured CD4+ T cells with the QIAamp micro DNA kit. Oncomine TCR Beta libraries from cultured CD4+ T cells were pooled using unique dual indexes and sequenced on an Illumina iSeq 100. On the authors' methods: Non-productive sequences were filtered out, and CDR3s that did not start with C, did not end with F or W, or were shorter than 7 amino acids were discarded. The MANAFEST web application identified antigen-specific clonotypes by comparing peptide-stimulated wells against reference wells and other culture wells. To be called positive, a clone needed an FDR below 0.05, an odds ratio above 5, and a productive frequency above 0.1% in at least two of three replicate wells. Cross-reactive clonotypes were defined as significantly expanded in both SARS-CoV-2 spike wells and at least one common cold coronavirus spike condition. CDR3 homology was assessed with Levenshtein distances (stringdist) and unrooted phylogenetic trees (ape) in R version 3.6.1. TCRdb passed the public sequencing reads through fastp at Q25 and MiXCR, retaining productive beta sequences. Rows with a matching CDR3 protein are joined into one entry that keeps the most common DNA and genes. These V and J calls derive from TCRdb rather than the authors' analysis. For this sample the table gives about 12,000 distinct CDR3 sequences, of which roughly 60% were detected only once. The leading ten clones occupy 8.7% of the sample.

The treatment or condition label for this specimen denotes: roughly ten-day PBMC culture with coronavirus spike peptide pools or control peptides (ViraFEST assay). The study used the ViraFEST assay, which expanded antigen-specific T cells with peptide pools and then identified expanded clonotypes by TCR sequencing. The positive SARS-CoV-2 PCR tests of the convalescent patients were dated from March to December 2020, before the Alpha, Beta and Delta variants emerged in the United States. Each well held some 2 million PBMCs cultured in IMDM containing about 5% human AB serum and approximately 10 IU/ml IL-2, with about 9.4 ug/ml peptide pools added. Half of the culture medium was replaced with fresh IL-2-containing medium on days 3 and 7. Once the cells had been in culture for over nine days, the EasySep CD4+ T cell isolation kit was used to isolate CD4+ T cells by negative selection. Ficoll-Paque Plus gradient centrifugation was used to isolate PBMCs from whole blood, and the isolated PBMCs were then either used fresh or cryopreserved at -140C. In general, triplicate wells were set up for every culture condition.

The clonotype comes from a human donor who had recovered from COVID-19. The starting material was CD4+ T cells from blood, cultured in vitro, obtained before SARS-CoV-2 vaccination.

The CDR3 region reads CASSLAIGRVQETQYF. The bases read TGTGCCAGCAGCTTAGCAATCGGAAGGGTACAAGAGACCCAGTACTTC. The rearranged segments are TRBV7-2 and TRBJ2-5; the D gene identity is not certain. In the germline V gene, CDR1 corresponds to SGHTA and CDR2 to FQGNSA. From its cysteine to its phenylalanine, the CDR3 spans 16 amino acids. Only the CDR3 DNA stays, 48 bases, in frame from base 1. Trimming removed 0 bases from V and 2 bases from J, leaving 13 bases between the germline ends.